These 24 T cell receptor beta chains share one sample of origin, sequenced in a study of T cells in Graves' hyperthyroidism and ophthalmopathy. Amplified TCR beta CDR3 regions derived from RNA transcripts. HTBI primers were the set used in a first-round RT-PCR of the TCR CDR3. From the multiplex PCR reads, TCRdb called clonotypes with MiXCR, one entry per CDR3 protein. The sample has about 400,000 distinct CDR3 sequences, about a sixth seen once. Sequenced input: blood. The origin of the receptors is a woman aged 18-35 years with Graves' hyperthyroidism.

The chain employs TRBV7-6 and TRBJ1-4, with a tentative D call TRBD1 (5 bases). Trimming left V 8 bases short and J 7 bases short, with 11 bases between. CDR3 length equals 12 residues. Germline loops: CDR1 SGHVS, CDR2 FNYEAQ. The CDR3 spells CASRKRGEKLFF. CDR3 nucleotide sequence: TGTGCCAGCCGGAAGAGGGGTGAAAAACTGTTTTTT.

This chain links TRBV20-1 with TRBJ2-7; a weak D match, TRBD2 (6 bases). The CDR3 loop spans 14 amino acids. V lost 1 base and J 2 bases, leaving 12 bases between the germline ends. Germline-derived CDR1 and CDR2 are DFQATT and SNEGSKA (reference sequence). The CDR3 sequence is CSARAGLPAYEQYF. The CDR3 region has the DNA TGCAGTGCTAGAGCGGGACTCCCAGCCTACGAGCAGTACTTC.

The rearrangement uses TRBV7-9 and TRBJ2-3; 9 bases fit TRBD1. The CDR3 loop spans 16 amino acids. V gave up 6 bases and J gave up 0 bases; unmatched junction bases: 7. The germline V gene encodes CDR1 SEHNR and CDR2 FQNEAQ (reference sequence). CDR3 bases: TGTGCCAGCAGTTGGGGACAGGGTAGGAGCACAGATACGCAGTATTTT. It encodes CASSWGQGRSTDTQYF.

This clonotype was recorded many times. The chain has TRBV7-6 and TRBJ2-7; 10 bases align to TRBD2. V was pared by 5 bases and J by 7 bases, with 5 bases of the junction left unmatched. This CDR3 spans 13 amino acids. Germline lookup yields CDR1 SGHVS and CDR2 FNYEAQ. The CDR3 spells CASSRTSGGEQYF. CDR3 coding DNA: TGTGCCAGCAGCCGGACTAGCGGCGGAGAGCAGTACTTC.

This clonotype has more than one count but fewer than ten. This chain uses TRBV11-2 with TRBJ2-2; D may be TRBD1 (7 bases). Germline values: CDR1 SGHAT, CDR2 FQNNGV. The V end lost 5 bases, the J end lost 6 bases, and 19 bases lay between the germline ends. The CDR3 loop spans 16 amino acids. This chain's CDR3 is CASSPRRTRGAGELFF. The CDR3 region has the DNA TGTGCCAGCAGCCCTCGGCGGACCAGGGGGGCCGGGGAGCTGTTTTTT.

The gene calls are TRBV9 and TRBJ1-3; 9 bases fit TRBD1. The V segment lost 0 bases and the J segment 4 bases; nucleotides outside the gene matches: 2. The germline gives CDR1 SGDLS, CDR2 YYNGEE. The CDR3 runs 15 residues. Here the CDR3 reads CASSVEGQGGNTIYF. The CDR3 DNA follows: TGTGCCAGCAGCGTAGAGGGACAGGGAGGAAACACCATATATTTT.

This rearrangement joins TRBV5-6 to TRBJ2-3; D uncertain. V gave up 7 bases and J gave up 0 bases, with 18 bases separating them. Germline CDR1 and CDR2: SGHDT and YYEEEE. This CDR3 has 16 amino acids. Written as DNA, the CDR3 is TGTGCCAGCGCCAACGGAGCGTCTGCTAGCACAGATACGCAGTATTTT. It codes for CASANGASASTDTQYF.

This clonotype has only a few counts. V usage is TRBV19 and J usage is TRBJ2-3; TRBD2 matches 7 bases. Looked up from germline, CDR1 is LNHDA and CDR2 is SQIVND (reference sequence). This CDR3 contains 15 residues. Unmatched junction bases numbered 10, after V lost 7 bases and J lost 3 bases. The CDR3 sequence: CASKRLERETDTQYF. DNA of the CDR3: TGTGCCAGTAAAAGGTTGGAGCGGGAAACAGATACGCAGTATTTT.

This clonotype has at least ten counts. The V gene is TRBV12-5, the J gene TRBJ1-3; D gene uncertain. The CDR3 contains 15 residues. With 7 bases removed from V and 0 bases from J, the gap between germline ends came to 13 bases. Looked up from germline, CDR1 is LGHNT and CDR2 is FRNRAP. The CDR3 region is CASALGRSSGNTIYF. CDR3 in DNA: TGTGCTAGTGCCCTGGGCCGGAGCTCTGGAAACACCATATATTTT.

This clonotype occurred many times. The chain carries TRBV5-1 and TRBJ2-2, with D possibly matching TRBD1 (5 bases). CDR3 size: 15 residues. V lost 0 bases and J 2 bases, leaving 8 bases between the germline ends. CDR1 is SGHRS, CDR2 YFSETQ, per germline. The CDR3 loop reads CASSLGTSNTGELFF. In DNA, the CDR3 is TGCGCCAGCAGCTTGGGGACATCAAACACCGGGGAGCTGTTTTTT.

This clonotype was observed many times. V and J are TRBV20-1 and TRBJ2-7; possibly TRBD1 for D (5 bases). Germline V CDR1 and CDR2: DFQATT, SNEGSKA (reference sequence). Trimming left V 7 bases short and J 3 bases short, with 7 bases between. This CDR3 has 10 residues. CDR3 nucleotide sequence: TGCAGTGGGACAAACTACGAGCAGTACTTC. Translated: CSGTNYEQYF.

This clonotype was seen repeatedly, ten times or more. The CDR3: CASSPLPGQGMEKLFF. In DNA, the CDR3 is TGTGCCAGCAGTCCACTACCGGGACAGGGAATGGAAAAACTGTTTTTT. The V and J genes are TRBV28 and TRBJ1-4; the match to TRBD1 covers 9 bases. V was clipped by 5 bases and J by 8 bases; unmatched bases: 12. The CDR3 is made up of 16 amino acids. Germline V lookup: CDR1 MDHEN, CDR2 SYDVKM.

This clonotype occurred many times. The rearrangement joins TRBV5-1 to TRBJ2-7, with 8 bases identical to TRBD1. CDR1 is SGHRS and CDR2 is YFSETQ in the germline V gene. The J segment lost 7 bases and the V segment lost 4 bases, leaving 13 bases of the junction unmatched. The CDR3 consists of 15 residues. CDR3 amino acids: CASSPDRGIKGEQYF. As DNA, the CDR3 is TGCGCCAGCAGCCCTGACAGGGGCATTAAGGGAGAGCAGTACTTC.

This clonotype occurred many times. The J gene is TRBJ2-2, the V gene TRBV5-1; weak D call: TRBD2 (6 bases). The germline V gene encodes CDR1 SGHRS and CDR2 YFSETQ. The germline V and J ends were trimmed by 0 bases and 4 bases, with 10 bases remaining between them. This CDR3 spans 15 amino acids. The CDR3 protein is CASSLDGSGTGELFF. The CDR3 region has the DNA TGCGCCAGCAGCTTGGACGGGAGTGGCACCGGGGAGCTGTTTTTT.

The chain uses TRBV28 and TRBJ2-3; 12 bases map to TRBD2. This CDR3 contains 18 residues. Germline assignment: CDR1 MDHEN and CDR2 SYDVKM. The ends lost 5 bases at V and 4 bases at J; junction bases unmatched: 13. The CDR3 DNA reads TGTGCCAGCAGTCCCCGAACTAGCGGGAGGACCGGGGCAGATACGCAGTATTTT. Translating it yields CASSPRTSGRTGADTQYF.

To note about this clonotype: A much more abundant neighbour one base away suggests this may be a read error. The CDR3 bases are TGCAGTGCTCGGCCCCGACGTGGCAATCAGCCCCGGCATTTT. Encoded protein: CSARPRRGNQPRHF. The V call is TRBV20-1, the J call TRBJ1-5; D remains ambiguous. The CDR3 runs 14 residues. Germline CDR1 and CDR2: DFQATT and SNEGSKA (reference sequence).

This chain connects TRBV5-1 to TRBJ2-4; 10 positions agree with TRBD2. J lost 5 bases, V lost 2 bases, and 7 bases had no gene match. There are 16 residues in the CDR3. Per the germline V gene, CDR1 is SGHRS and CDR2 is YFSETQ. CDR3: CASSFTALAGENIQYF. Here the CDR3 DNA reads TGCGCCAGCAGCTTCACCGCCCTAGCGGGGGAAAACATTCAGTACTTC.

This clonotype was observed many times. CDR3 sequence (DNA): TGTGCCAGCAGCCAAGTAGGGGCCAACTATGGCTACACCTTC. This encodes CASSQVGANYGYTF. The chain is built from TRBV3-1 and TRBJ1-2; perhaps TRBD1 as D (5 bases). In germline, CDR1 is LGHDT, CDR2 YNNKEL (reference sequence). Trimming stripped 1 base from V and 2 bases from J, with 8 bases between. The CDR3 has 14 residues.

Ten or more counts support this clonotype. This rearrangement joins TRBV7-9 to TRBJ1-6, with 8 bases fitting TRBD1. This CDR3 comprises 14 residues. CDR1 and CDR2 (germline): SEHNR, FQNEAQ (reference sequence). The V segment lost 5 bases and the J segment 11 bases; nucleotides outside the gene matches: 8. In DNA form, the CDR3 reads TGTGCCAGCAGCCCCGGACAGGGTGAGCCACCCCTCCACTTT. It codes for CASSPGQGEPPLHF.

Ten or more counts support this clonotype. The genes are TRBV29-1 and TRBJ2-1, with 8 nucleotides matching TRBD1. CDR3 length: 11 amino acids. Germline-derived CDR1 and CDR2 are SQVTM and ANQGSEA. V shed 0 bases and J 13 bases; nucleotides not matched to a gene: 2. The CDR3 DNA sequence: TGCAGCGTTGAAGACGGGACAGGCCAGTTCTTC. Amino acid sequence: CSVEDGTGQFF.

In its sample, this clonotype was seen many times. This sequence joins TRBV3-1 and TRBJ2-5; D remains unclear. This CDR3 spans 13 amino acids. Germline-derived CDR1 and CDR2 are LGHDT and YNNKEL (reference sequence). Trimming took 1 base from V and 5 from J, leaving 8 bases between them. CDR3 bases: TGTGCCAGCAGCCAAGCGGGTACGGAGACCCAGTACTTC. Translation gives CASSQAGTETQYF.

This clonotype was counted ten times or more. The chain joins TRBV7-3 to TRBJ2-5; 7 nucleotides agree with TRBD1. Trimming removed 5 bases from V and 4 bases from J; junction bases left unmatched: 7. CDR1 SGHTA and CDR2 FQGTGA come from the germline V gene. The CDR3 sequence is 14 residues long. Here the CDR3 DNA reads TGTGCCAGCAGCGTTATTAGGACAGGAGAGACCCAGTACTTC. Protein: CASSVIRTGETQYF.

In its sample, this clonotype was seen many times. The rearrangement links TRBV6-2 or TRBV6-3 to TRBJ2-2; possible D gene TRBD1, 6 bases. Deletions cut 5 bases from V and 6 bases from J, with 13 bases between. The CDR3 has 14 amino acids. Germline CDR1 is MNHEY and CDR2 is SVGEGT. CDR3: CASSRRQAPGELFF. CDR3 coding DNA: TGTGCCAGCAGTCGTCGACAGGCCCCCGGGGAGCTGTTTTTT.

This clonotype was observed at least ten times. The chain links TRBV20-1 to TRBJ2-3; perhaps TRBD1 as D (6 bases). Trimming took 3 bases from V and 2 from J, leaving 9 bases between them. This CDR3 has 13 amino acids. The germline V gene has CDR1 DFQATT and CDR2 SNEGSKA (reference sequence). CDR3 amino acids: CSARSGATDTQYF. CDR3 sequence (DNA): TGCAGTGCTAGGTCAGGGGCCACAGATACGCAGTATTTT.